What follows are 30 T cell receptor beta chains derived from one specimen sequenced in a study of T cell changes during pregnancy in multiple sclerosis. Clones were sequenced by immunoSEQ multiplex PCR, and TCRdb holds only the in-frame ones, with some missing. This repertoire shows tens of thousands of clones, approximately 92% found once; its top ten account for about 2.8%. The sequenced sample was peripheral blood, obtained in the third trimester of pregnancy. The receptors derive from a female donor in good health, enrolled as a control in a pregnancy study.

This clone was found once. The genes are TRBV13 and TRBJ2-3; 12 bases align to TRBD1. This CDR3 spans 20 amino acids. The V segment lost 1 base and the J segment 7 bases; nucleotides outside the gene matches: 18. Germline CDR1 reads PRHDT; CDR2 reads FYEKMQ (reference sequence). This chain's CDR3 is CASSLEGQGALGEVSNTQYF. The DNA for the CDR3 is TGTGCCAGCAGCTTAGAGGGACAGGGGGCTTTGGGAGAAGTATCAAATACGCAGTATTTT.

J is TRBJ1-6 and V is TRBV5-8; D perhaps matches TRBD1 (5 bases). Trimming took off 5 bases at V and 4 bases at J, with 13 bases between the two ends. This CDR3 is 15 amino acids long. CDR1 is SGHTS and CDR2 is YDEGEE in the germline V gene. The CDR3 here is CASSPGRLYNSPLHF. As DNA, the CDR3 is TGTGCCAGCAGTCCAGGGCGCCTTTATAATTCACCCCTCCACTTT.

The CDR3 is CASSLGGSGETQYF. The CDR3 region has the DNA TGTGCCAGCAGCTTGGGGGGGTCCGGGGAGACCCAGTACTTC. J is TRBJ2-5 and V is TRBV28; TRBD2 matches 7 bases. Looked up from germline, CDR1 is MDHEN and CDR2 is SYDVKM. The CDR3 extends over 14 amino acids. V was clipped by 6 bases and J by 5 bases; unmatched bases: 9.

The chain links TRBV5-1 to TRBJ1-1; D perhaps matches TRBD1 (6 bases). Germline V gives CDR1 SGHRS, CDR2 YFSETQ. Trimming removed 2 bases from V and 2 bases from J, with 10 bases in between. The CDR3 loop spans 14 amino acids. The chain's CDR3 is CASSLGGVNTEAFF. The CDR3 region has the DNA TGCGCCAGCAGCTTAGGGGGAGTAAACACTGAAGCTTTCTTT.

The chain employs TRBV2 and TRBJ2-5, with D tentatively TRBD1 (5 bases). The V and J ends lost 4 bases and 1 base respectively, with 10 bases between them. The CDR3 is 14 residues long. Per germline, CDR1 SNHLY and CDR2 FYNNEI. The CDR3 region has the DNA TGTGCCAGCAGTGCAGGGCCGAGCCAAGAGACCCAGTACTTC. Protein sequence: CASSAGPSQETQYF.

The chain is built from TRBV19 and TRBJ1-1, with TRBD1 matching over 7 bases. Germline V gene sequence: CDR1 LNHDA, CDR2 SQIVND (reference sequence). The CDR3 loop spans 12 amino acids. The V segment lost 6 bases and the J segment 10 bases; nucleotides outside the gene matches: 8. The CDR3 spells CASSPQGKSAFF. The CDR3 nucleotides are TGTGCCAGTAGCCCACAGGGGAAATCAGCTTTCTTT.

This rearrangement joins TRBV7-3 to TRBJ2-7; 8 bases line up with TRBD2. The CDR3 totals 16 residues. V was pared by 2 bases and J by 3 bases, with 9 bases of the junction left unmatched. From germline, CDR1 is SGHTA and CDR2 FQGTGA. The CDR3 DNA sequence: TGTGCCAGCAGCTTAGATCGGGTTAGCGGGAACTACGAGCAGTACTTC. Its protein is CASSLDRVSGNYEQYF.

The CDR3 bases are TGTGCCAGCACCCAGGGGGGCACAGATACGCAGTATTTT. Translated: CASTQGGTDTQYF. This chain uses TRBV7-9 with TRBJ2-3, with 7 bases aligning to TRBD1. This CDR3 has 13 residues. The germline V gene has CDR1 SEHNR and CDR2 FQNEAQ (reference sequence). Trimming at V came to 7 bases and at J to 1 base, leaving 2 bases not matched to a gene.

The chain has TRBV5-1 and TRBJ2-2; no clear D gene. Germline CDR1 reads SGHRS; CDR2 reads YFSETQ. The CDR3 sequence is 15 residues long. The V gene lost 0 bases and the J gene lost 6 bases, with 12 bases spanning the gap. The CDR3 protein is CASSLAQRRAGELFF. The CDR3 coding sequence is TGCGCCAGCAGCTTGGCCCAGAGACGGGCCGGGGAGCTGTTTTTT.

CDR3 nucleotides: TGTGCCAGCAGTACCAGGACAGGCCCCTACAATGAGCAGTTCTTC. Protein: CASSTRTGPYNEQFF. The chain carries TRBV27 and TRBJ2-1; 7 bases fit TRBD1. CDR3 length equals 15 residues. Trimming took 5 bases from V and 2 from J; bases not matched to a gene: 6. Germline V gene lookup returns CDR1 MNHEY and CDR2 SMNVEV (reference sequence).

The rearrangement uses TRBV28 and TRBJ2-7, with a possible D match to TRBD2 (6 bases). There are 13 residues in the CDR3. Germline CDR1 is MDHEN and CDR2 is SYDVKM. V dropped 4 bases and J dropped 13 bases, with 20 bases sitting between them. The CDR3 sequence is CASSSYTGTRGYF. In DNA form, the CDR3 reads TGTGCCAGCAGTTCTTATACCGGGACTCGTGGATACTTC. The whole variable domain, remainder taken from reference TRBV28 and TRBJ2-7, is DVKVTQSSRYLVKRTGEKVFLECVQDMDHENMFWYRQDPGLGLRLIYFSYDVKMKEKGDIPEGYSVSREKKERFSLILESASTNQTSMYLCASSSYTGTRGYFGPGTRLTVT.

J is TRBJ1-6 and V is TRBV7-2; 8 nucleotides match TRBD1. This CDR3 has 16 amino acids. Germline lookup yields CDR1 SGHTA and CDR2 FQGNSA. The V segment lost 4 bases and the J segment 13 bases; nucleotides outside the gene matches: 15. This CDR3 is CASSSRRTGGSSPLHF. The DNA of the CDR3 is TGTGCCAGCAGCTCCAGGCGCACAGGGGGTAGTTCCCCCCTCCACTTT. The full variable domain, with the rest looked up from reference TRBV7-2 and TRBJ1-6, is GAGVSQSPSNKVTEKGKDVELRCDPISGHTALYWYRQSLGQGLEFLIYFQGNSAPDKSGLPSDRFSAERTGGSVSTLTIQRTQQEDSAVYLCASSSRRTGGSSPLHFGNGTRLTVT.

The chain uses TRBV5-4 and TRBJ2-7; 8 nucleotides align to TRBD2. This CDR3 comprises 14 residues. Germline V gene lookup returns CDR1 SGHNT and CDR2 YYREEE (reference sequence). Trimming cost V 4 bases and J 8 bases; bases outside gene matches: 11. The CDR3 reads CASSPGLALTQQYF. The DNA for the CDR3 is TGTGCCAGCAGCCCCGGACTAGCCTTGACACAGCAGTACTTC. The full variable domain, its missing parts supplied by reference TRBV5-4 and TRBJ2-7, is ETGVTQSPTHLIKTRGQQVTLRCSSQSGHNTVSWYQQALGQGPQFIFQYYREEENGRGNFPPRFSGLQFPNYSSELNVNALELDDSALYLCASSPGLALTQQYFGPGTRLTVT.

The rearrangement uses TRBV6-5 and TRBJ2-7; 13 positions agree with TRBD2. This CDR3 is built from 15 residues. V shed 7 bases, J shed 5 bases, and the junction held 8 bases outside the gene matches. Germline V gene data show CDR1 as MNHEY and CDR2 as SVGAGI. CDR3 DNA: TGTGCCAGCACTCCTGGACTAGCGGGAGTGGACGAGCAGTACTTC. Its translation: CASTPGLAGVDEQYF.

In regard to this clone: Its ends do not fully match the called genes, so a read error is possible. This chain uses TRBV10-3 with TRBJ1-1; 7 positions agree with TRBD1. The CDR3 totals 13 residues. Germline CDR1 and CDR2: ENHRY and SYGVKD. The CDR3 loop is CAIGDRENTEAFF. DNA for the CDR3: TGTGCCATCGGTGACAGGGAAAACACTGAAGCTTTCTTT.

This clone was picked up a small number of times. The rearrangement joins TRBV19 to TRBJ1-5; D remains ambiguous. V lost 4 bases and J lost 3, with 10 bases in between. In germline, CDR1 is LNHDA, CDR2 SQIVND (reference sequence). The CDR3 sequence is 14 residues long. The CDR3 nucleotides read TGTGCCAGTAGTAGAGGCCGAAACAATCAGCCCCAGCATTTT. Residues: CASSRGRNNQPQHF.

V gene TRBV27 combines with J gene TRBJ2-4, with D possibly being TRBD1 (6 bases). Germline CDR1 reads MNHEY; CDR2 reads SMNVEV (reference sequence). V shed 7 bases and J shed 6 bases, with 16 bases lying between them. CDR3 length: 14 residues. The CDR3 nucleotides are TGTGCCAGCACCCCTGGGGGCCGGGGAAACATTCAGTACTTC. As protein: CASTPGGRGNIQYF.

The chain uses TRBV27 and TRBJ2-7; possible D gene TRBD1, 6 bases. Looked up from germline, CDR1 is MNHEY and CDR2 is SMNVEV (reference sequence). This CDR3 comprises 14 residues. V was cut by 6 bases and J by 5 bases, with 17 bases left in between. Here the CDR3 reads CASRQGIAANEQYF. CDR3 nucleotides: TGTGCCAGCAGGCAGGGGATCGCAGCGAACGAGCAGTACTTC.

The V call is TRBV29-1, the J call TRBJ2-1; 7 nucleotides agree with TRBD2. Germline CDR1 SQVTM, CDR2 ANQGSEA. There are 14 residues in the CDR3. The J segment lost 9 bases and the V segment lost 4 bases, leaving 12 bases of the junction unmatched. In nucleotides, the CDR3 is TGCAGCGTTGGGGTGACTAGCAGGTGGGGTGAGCAGTTCTTC. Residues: CSVGVTSRWGEQFF.

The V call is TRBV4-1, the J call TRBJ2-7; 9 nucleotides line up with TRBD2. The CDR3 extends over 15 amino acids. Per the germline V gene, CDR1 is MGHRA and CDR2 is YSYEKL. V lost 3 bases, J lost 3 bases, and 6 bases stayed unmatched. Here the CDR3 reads CASSQAAGGLYEQYF. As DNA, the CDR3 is TGCGCCAGCAGCCAGGCAGCGGGAGGCCTCTACGAGCAGTACTTC.

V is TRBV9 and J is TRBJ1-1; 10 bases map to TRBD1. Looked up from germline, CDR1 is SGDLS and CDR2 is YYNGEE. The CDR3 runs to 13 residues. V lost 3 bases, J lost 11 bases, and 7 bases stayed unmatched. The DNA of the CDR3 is TGTGCCAGCAGCGCCCGGGACAGGGGTGTTGCTTTCTTT. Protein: CASSARDRGVAFF.

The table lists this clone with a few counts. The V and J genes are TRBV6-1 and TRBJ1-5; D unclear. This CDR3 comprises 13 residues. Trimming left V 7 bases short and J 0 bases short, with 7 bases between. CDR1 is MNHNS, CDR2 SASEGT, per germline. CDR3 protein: CASTGDSNQPQHF. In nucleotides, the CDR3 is TGTGCCAGCACCGGGGATAGCAATCAGCCCCAGCATTTT.

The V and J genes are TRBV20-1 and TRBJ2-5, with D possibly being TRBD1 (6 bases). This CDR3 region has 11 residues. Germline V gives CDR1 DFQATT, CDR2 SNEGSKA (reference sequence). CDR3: CSRTDQETQYF. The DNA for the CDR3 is TGCAGCCGGACAGATCAAGAGACCCAGTACTTC.

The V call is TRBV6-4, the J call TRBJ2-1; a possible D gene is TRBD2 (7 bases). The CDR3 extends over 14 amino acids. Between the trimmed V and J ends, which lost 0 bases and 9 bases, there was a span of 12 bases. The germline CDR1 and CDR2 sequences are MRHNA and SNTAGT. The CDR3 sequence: CASSDSAGAGEQFF. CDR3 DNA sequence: TGTGCCAGCAGTGACTCGGCGGGGGCCGGTGAGCAGTTCTTC.

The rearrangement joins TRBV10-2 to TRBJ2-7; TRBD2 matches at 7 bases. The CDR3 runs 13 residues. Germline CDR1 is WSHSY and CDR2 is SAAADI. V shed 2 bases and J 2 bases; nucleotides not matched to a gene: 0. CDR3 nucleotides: TGCGCCAGCAGTGAGCGGGGGGCCTACGAGCAGTACTTC. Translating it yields CASSERGAYEQYF.

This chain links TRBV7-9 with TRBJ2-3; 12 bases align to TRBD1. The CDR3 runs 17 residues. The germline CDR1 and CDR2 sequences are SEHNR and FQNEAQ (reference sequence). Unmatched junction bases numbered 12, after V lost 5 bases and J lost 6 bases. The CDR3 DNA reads TGTGCCAGCAGCCGAGCCGGGACAGGGGGCCTGGAGGATACGCAGTATTTT. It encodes CASSRAGTGGLEDTQYF.

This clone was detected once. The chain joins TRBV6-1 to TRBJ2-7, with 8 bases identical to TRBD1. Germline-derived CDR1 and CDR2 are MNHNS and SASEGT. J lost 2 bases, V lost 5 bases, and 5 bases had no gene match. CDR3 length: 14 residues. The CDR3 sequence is CASSQTGVTYEQYF. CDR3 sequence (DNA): TGTGCCAGCAGTCAGACAGGGGTCACCTACGAGCAGTACTTC.

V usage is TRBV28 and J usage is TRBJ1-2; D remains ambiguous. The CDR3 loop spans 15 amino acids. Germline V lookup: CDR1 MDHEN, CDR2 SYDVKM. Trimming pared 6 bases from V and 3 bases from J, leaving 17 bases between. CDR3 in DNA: TGTGCCAGCAGGGAACCTGCGGAGAAGGACTATGGCTACACCTTC. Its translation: CASREPAEKDYGYTF.

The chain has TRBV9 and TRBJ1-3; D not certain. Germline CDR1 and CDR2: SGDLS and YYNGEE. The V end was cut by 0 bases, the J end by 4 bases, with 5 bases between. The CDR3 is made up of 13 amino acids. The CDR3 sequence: CASSVEEGNTIYF. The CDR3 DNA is TGTGCCAGCAGCGTAGAAGAGGGAAACACCATATATTTT.

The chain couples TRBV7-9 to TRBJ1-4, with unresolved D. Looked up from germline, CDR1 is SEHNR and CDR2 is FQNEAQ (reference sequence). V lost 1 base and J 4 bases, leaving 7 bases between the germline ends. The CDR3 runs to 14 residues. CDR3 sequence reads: CASSLVSSNEKLFF. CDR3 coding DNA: TGTGCCAGCAGCTTAGTTAGTAGTAATGAAAAACTGTTTTTT.